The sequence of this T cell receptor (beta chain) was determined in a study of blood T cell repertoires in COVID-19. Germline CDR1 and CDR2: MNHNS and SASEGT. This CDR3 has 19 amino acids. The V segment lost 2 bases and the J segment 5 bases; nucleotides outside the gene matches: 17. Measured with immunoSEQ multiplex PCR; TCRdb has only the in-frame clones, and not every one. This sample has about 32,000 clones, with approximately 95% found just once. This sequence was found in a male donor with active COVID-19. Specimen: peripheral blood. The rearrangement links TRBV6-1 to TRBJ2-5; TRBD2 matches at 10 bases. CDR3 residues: CASSERWAGAGGPLETQYF. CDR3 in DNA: TGTGCCAGCAGTGAAAGGTGGGCTGGAGCGGGGGGGCCTTTGGAGACCCAGTACTTC.